This TCR beta chain originates from a study of cytomegalovirus exposure and HLA in healthy donors. Deletions cut 2 bases from V and 0 bases from J, with 14 bases between. The germline V gene encodes CDR1 KGHSH and CDR2 LQKENI. The CDR3 covers 17 residues. Clones were sequenced by immunoSEQ multiplex PCR, and TCRdb holds only the in-frame ones, with some missing. The profile shows 130,000 or so clones, about 90% of them singletons. With regard to this clone: What it binds is unknown.

Study-level findings and limits: Accounts indicate the classifier identified cytomegalovirus status with strong specificity and sensitivity. Listed as cytomegalovirus-associated were 150 or so TCR beta chains.

The sample consisted of PBMCs. The TCR originated in a man aged 25-45 years in good health and CMV-seronegative. The chain uses TRBV18 and TRBJ1-5; the D gene is possibly TRBD1 (5 bases). The CDR3 DNA sequence: TGTGCCAGCTCACCAGACAGCAGGATCTATAGCAATCAGCCCCAGCATTTT. Translating it yields CASSPDSRIYSNQPQHF.